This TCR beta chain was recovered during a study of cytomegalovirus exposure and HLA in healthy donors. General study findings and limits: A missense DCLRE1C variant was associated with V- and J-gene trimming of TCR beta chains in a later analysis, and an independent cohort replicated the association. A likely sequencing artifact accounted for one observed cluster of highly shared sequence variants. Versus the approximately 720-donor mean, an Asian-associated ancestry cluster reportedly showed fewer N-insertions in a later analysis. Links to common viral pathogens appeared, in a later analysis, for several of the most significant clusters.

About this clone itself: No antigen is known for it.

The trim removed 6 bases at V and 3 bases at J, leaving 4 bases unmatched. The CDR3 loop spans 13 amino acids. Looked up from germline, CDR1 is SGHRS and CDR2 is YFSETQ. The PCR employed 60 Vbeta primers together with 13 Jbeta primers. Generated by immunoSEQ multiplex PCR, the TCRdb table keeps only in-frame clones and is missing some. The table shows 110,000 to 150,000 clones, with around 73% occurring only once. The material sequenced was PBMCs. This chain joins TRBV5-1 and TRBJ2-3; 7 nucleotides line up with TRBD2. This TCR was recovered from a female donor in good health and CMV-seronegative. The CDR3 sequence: CASTSLATDTQYF. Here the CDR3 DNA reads TGCGCCAGCACCTCACTAGCGACAGATACGCAGTATTTT.